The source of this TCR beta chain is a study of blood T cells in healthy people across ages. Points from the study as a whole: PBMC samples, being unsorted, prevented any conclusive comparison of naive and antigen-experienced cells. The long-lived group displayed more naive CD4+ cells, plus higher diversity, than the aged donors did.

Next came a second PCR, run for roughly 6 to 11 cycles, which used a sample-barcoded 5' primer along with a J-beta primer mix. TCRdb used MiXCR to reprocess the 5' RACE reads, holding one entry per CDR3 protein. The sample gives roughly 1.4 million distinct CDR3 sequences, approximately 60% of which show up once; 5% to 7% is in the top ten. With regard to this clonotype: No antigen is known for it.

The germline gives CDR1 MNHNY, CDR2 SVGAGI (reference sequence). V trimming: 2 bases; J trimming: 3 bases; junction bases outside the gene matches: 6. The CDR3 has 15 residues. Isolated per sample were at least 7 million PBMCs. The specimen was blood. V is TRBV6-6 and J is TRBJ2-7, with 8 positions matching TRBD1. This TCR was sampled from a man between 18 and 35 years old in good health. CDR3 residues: CASSYGRTGSYEQYF. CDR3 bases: TGTGCCAGCAGTTACGGGCGGACAGGGAGCTACGAGCAGTACTTC.